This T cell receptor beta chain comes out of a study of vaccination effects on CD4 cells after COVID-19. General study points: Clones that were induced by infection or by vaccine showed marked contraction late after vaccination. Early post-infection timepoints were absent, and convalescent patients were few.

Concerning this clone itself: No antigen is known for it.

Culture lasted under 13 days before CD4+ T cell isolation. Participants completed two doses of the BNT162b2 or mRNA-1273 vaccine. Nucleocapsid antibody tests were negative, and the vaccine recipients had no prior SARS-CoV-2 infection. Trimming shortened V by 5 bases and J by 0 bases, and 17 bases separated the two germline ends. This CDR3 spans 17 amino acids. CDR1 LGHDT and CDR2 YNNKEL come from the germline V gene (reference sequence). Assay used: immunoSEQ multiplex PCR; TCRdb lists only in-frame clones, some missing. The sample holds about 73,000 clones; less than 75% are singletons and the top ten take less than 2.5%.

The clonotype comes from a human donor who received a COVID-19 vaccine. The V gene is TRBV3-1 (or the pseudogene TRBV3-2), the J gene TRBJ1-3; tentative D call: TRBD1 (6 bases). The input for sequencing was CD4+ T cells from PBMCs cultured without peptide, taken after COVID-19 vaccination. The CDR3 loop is CASSNLFRGSSGNTIYF. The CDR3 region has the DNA TGTGCCAGCAGCAACTTGTTCAGGGGTAGCTCTGGAAACACCATATATTTT.